This TCR beta chain was documented in a study of CD8 T cells in ankylosing spondylitis. Making use of molecular barcodes, quantitative 5'-RACE generated TCR beta libraries. Each CDR3 protein gets one entry after TCRdb re-called the 5' RACE reads with MiXCR. The data hold under 850,000 distinct CDR3 sequences, with 15% to 20% observed a single time. On this clonotype itself: Its antigen is not identified. A much larger clonotype is one base distant, so this may be a read error.

General study points: Typical of ankylosing spondylitis blood, it appeared, was a TCR beta motif of under 10 highly homologous variants.

The V segment lost 3 bases and the J segment 3 bases; nucleotides outside the gene matches: 6. This CDR3 is 15 amino acids long. Germline V gives CDR1 ENHRY, CDR2 SYGVKD. The rearrangement uses TRBV10-3 and TRBJ2-7; 9 bases fit TRBD1. The source material was blood, either unsorted or a sorted T cell fraction (not recorded which). The sequence derives from a male donor with ankylosing spondylitis. The CDR3 DNA is TGTGCCATCAGTGATCCCGGGACAGGGTTCTACGAGCAGTACTTC. It codes for CAISDPGTGFYEQYF.